This is a list of T cell receptor beta chains from one sample in a study of blood T cell repertoires in COVID-19. Produced via immunoSEQ multiplex PCR; TCRdb's table is partial and in-frame only. The profile shows about 210,000 clones, less than 85% of them singletons. Material for sequencing was PBMCs or T cells enriched from blood (not recorded which). The receptors were sampled from a man aged 40-50 years who had recovered from COVID-19. Each CDR3 is given with its conserved first and last residue. A D gene is named only where the DNA matches it firmly. Expanded clones get a size class; other rows say once, few or many, or leave the size out.

>-|TRBJ2-1|-|TRBV24-1
TGTGCCACCAGTGATTTGCAACGGAATGAGCAGTTCTTC
CATSDLQRNEQFF
>-|TRBJ2-3|-|TRBV7-2
TGTGCCAGCAGCTTATACCCGGGACTCTCAGGAGATACGCAGTATTTT
CASSLYPGLSGDTQYF
>once|TRBJ2-7|TRBD2|TRBV19
TGTGCCAGTAGTGCTAGCGGGAGGCCGACCTACGAGCAGTACTTC
CASSASGRPTYEQYF
>-|TRBJ2-7|TRBD2|TRBV9
TGTGCCAGCAGCCCTCGAGCGGGACCGCCCTACGAGCAGTACTTC
CASSPRAGPPYEQYF
>few|TRBJ1-4|TRBD1|TRBV5-1
TGCGCCAGCAGCTTGTCGGGGACAGGGGGTGAAAAACTGTTTTTT
CASSLSGTGGEKLFF
>-|TRBJ1-2|TRBD1|TRBV28
TGTGCCAGCAGTTCCCGACAGGGGACCGACTATGGCTACACCTTC
CASSSRQGTDYGYTF
>-|TRBJ1-2|TRBD1|TRBV4-1
TGCGCCAGCAGCCAAGGGGGGGACAGGGGCGCCTATGGCTACACCTTC
CASSQGGDRGAYGYTF
>-|TRBJ2-7|TRBD2|TRBV28
TGTGCCAGCACTAGCGGGAGCCCCTACGAGCAGTACTTC
CASTSGSPYEQYF
>-|TRBJ2-1|-|TRBV7-6
TGTGCCAGCAGAACCGCCGGCGGTGACAATGAGCAGTTCTTC
CASRTAGGDNEQFF
>-|TRBJ2-4|-|TRBV19
TGTGCCAGTAGTCCCAACCTCTCCCAAGGCGGCAAAAACATTCAGTACTTC
CASSPNLSQGGKNIQYF
>-|TRBJ1-5|-|TRBV5-4
TGTGCCAGCAGCTTGGGGGTCCAGGGCAATCAGCCCCAGCATTTT
CASSLGVQGNQPQHF
>-|TRBJ2-1|-|TRBV18
TGTGCCAGCTCAATTTCCACCAGGTACAATGAGCAGTTCTTC
CASSISTRYNEQFF
>-|TRBJ1-2|TRBD1|TRBV5-6
TGTGCCAGCAGCATAGGGACAGGTCTGGGTGGCTACACCTTC
CASSIGTGLGGYTF
>-|TRBJ1-5|-|TRBV18
TGTGCCAGCTCACCGCGGCCGATCGAAGGCTCGGGGCCCCAGCATTTT
CASSPRPIEGSGPQHF
>-|TRBJ1-2|TRBD1|TRBV11-2
TGTGCCAGCAGCTTAGATCGGACAGGGATCTATGGCTACACCTTC
CASSLDRTGIYGYTF
>-|TRBJ2-1|TRBD2|TRBV7-9
TGTGCCAGCAGCTTAAGGAGGTCTAGCGGGAGGGATAACAATGAGCAGTTCTTC
CASSLRRSSGRDNNEQFF
>-|TRBJ2-3|TRBD2|TRBV27
TGTGCCAGCAGGGTGACTAGCGGGGGACCCACAGATACGCAGTATTTT
CASRVTSGGPTDTQYF
>-|TRBJ1-1|-|TRBV5-1
TGCGCCAGCAGCTTGAACGGGGAAACTGAAGCTTTCTTT
CASSLNGETEAFF
>once|TRBJ2-7|TRBD1|TRBV28
TGTGCCAGCAGTTCGGGACAGGCCCCCTACGAGCAGTACTTC
CASSSGQAPYEQYF
>few|TRBJ1-6|-|TRBV7-2
TGTGCCAGCAGCCCCTTAGGGACACCGTTTTGGCCCCTCCACTTT
CASSPLGTPFWPLHF